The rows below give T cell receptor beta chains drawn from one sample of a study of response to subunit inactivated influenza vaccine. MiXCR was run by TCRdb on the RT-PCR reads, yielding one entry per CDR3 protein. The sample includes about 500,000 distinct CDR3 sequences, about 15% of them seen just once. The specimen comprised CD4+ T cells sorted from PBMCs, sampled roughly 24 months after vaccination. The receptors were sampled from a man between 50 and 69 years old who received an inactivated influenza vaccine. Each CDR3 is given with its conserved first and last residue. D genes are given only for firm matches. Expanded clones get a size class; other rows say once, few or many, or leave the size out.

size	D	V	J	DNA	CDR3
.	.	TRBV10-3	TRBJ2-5	TGTGCCATCAGTCCGGGGCCAGACCAAGAGACCCAGTACTTC	CAISPGPDQETQYF
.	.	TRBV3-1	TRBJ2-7	TGTGCCAGCAGCCAACTTTCCGGGTACGAGCAGTACTTC	CASSQLSGYEQYF
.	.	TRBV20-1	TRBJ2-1	TGCAGTGCTATTTTCCCGAAGGGACACAATGAGCAGTTCTTC	CSAIFPKGHNEQFF
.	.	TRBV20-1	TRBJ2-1	TGCAGTGCTAGATCCCCGGGGAGCTCCTACAATGAGCAGTTCTTC	CSARSPGSSYNEQFF
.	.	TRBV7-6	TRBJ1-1	TGTGCCAGCAGCTCGGCAGGGAGAGGGAGCACTGAAGCTTTCTTT	CASSSAGRGSTEAFF
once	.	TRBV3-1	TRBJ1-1	TGTGCCAGCAGCCAAGGACCGATTACAGAGGGTGAAGCTTTCTTT	CASSQGPITEGEAFF
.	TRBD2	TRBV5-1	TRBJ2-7	TGCGCCAGCAGCAGTACCGGGACTAGCAGCTACGAGCAGTACTTC	CASSSTGTSSYEQYF
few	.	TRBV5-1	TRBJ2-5	TGCGCCAGCAGCTTGAGGTGGGACCAAGAGACCCAGTACTTC	CASSLRWDQETQYF
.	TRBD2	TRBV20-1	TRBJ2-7	TGCAGTGCTGCTACAAGCGGGAGGCCGACCTACGAGCAGTACTTC	CSAATSGRPTYEQYF
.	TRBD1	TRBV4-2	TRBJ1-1	TGTGCCAGCAGCCGAGGACAGGGTAACGCTGAAGCTTTCTTT	CASSRGQGNAEAFF
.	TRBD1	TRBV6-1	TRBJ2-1	TGTGCCAGCAGGAAGACAGGGGGCTATGAGCAGTTCTTC	CASRKTGGYEQFF